The clone carrying this T cell receptor beta chain was picked up a small number of times. The antigen is undetermined. The CDR3 extends over 16 amino acids. Trimming took 5 bases from V and 1 from J; bases not matched to a gene: 9. Germline V CDR1 and CDR2: SGHVS, FQNEAQ. This sample is part of a study of T cell repertoires in cytomegalovirus infection. TCRdb itself ran the reads through MiXCR, one entry per CDR3 protein. The sample contains about 570,000 distinct CDR3 sequences, approximately 40% of which appear only once. The origin of this receptor is a human donor in good health (CMV status not recorded). Some clones in this sample may be carry-over from other donors' samples. The sequences come from cultured PBMCs, collected from culture after CMV antigen stimulation. The chain links TRBV7-8 to TRBJ1-2; 8 nucleotides align to TRBD1. This CDR3 is CASSPRGQAFNYGYTF. The CDR3 DNA sequence: TGTGCCAGCAGCCCCCGGGGACAGGCTTTTAACTATGGCTACACCTTC.